A selection of T cell receptor beta chains follows, all from one sample in a study of blood T cell repertoires in COVID-19. TCRdb's table, derived via immunoSEQ multiplex PCR, lists solely in-frame clones and lacks some. This sample has 300,000 to 450,000 clones, with 80% to 90% found just once. Sequencing input: PBMCs or T cells enriched from blood (not recorded which). The receptors derive from a man between 18 and 29 years old who had recovered from COVID-19. Each CDR3 is given with its conserved first and last residue. The D gene is left open where the match is weak. Expanded clones get a size class; other rows say once, few or many, or leave the size out.

j_call | v_call | cdr3_length | d_call | clone_size | cdr3_nt | cdr3_aa
TRBJ2-3 | TRBV3-1/TRBV3-2 | 16 | NA | NA | TGTGCCAGCAGCCCTTTGAGCCAGGTTTACACAGATACGCAGTATTTT | CASSPLSQVYTDTQYF
TRBJ2-1 | TRBV2 | 13 | NA | NA | TGTGCCAGCAGTGATAGTCTGTACAATGAGCAGTTCTTC | CASSDSLYNEQFF
TRBJ2-4 | TRBV11-2 | 15 | TRBD2 | NA | TGTGCCAGCAGCTTAGGGGGACTAGTGGAAAACATTCAGTACTTC | CASSLGGLVENIQYF
TRBJ2-1 | TRBV19 | 15 | NA | NA | TGTGCCAGTATGGTTTCTAGCGTGCCCCAGGCGGGGCAGTTCTTC | CASMVSSVPQAGQFF
TRBJ2-5 | TRBV27 | 13 | NA | many | TGTGCCAGCAGTTCCCCTCTCCAAGAGACCCAGTACTTC | CASSSPLQETQYF
TRBJ2-5 | TRBV5-6 | 14 | TRBD2 | NA | TGTGCCAGCAGCTTGGCGGCGGGGGGAGAGACCCAGTACTTC | CASSLAAGGETQYF
TRBJ1-2 | TRBV6-1 | 14 | NA | NA | TGTGCCAGCAGTGAAATGTCCGGGGGCTATGGCTACACCTTC | CASSEMSGGYGYTF
TRBJ2-2 | TRBV4-3 | 17 | TRBD2 | NA | TGCGCCAGCAGCCAAGAGGGCGGGAGATCTAGGACCGGGGAGCTGTTTTTT | CASSQEGGRSRTGELFF
TRBJ2-2 | TRBV10-3 | 11 | TRBD2 | NA | TGTGCCATCCGGGAGGACATGGAGCTGTTTTTT | CAIREDMELFF
TRBJ1-6 | TRBV5-8 | 12 | NA | NA | TGTGCCAGCAGCTTCCTGTCCGAGGCCCTCCACTTT | CASSFLSEALHF
TRBJ2-1 | TRBV12-5 | 14 | NA | NA | TGTGCTAGTGGTTTGGTGAGTCCCCAGGGTGAGCAGTTCTTC | CASGLVSPQGEQFF
TRBJ1-5 | TRBV30 | 13 | NA | once | TGTGCCTGGAGTGTAAGAGGCAATCAGCCCCAGCATTTT | CAWSVRGNQPQHF
TRBJ1-2 | TRBV6-5 | 15 | TRBD1 | NA | TGTGCCAGCAGTTACTCGAGTGACAGGGCCTATGGCTACACCTTC | CASSYSSDRAYGYTF
TRBJ1-2 | TRBV12-3/TRBV12-4 | 13 | TRBD1 | few | TGTGCCAGCAGTCCAGGGGGTGGATTTGGCTACACCTTC | CASSPGGGFGYTF
TRBJ1-4 | TRBV7-2 | 16 | TRBD1 | NA | TGTGCCAGCAGCTTAGTAGCGGGGACAGGGGATGAAAAACTGTTTTTT | CASSLVAGTGDEKLFF
TRBJ2-2 | TRBV3-1/TRBV3-2 | 16 | NA | NA | TGTGCCAGCAGCCAAGACGGGCTAGCCCGGGGCGGGGAGCTGTTTTTT | CASSQDGLARGGELFF
TRBJ2-5 | TRBV9 | 14 | NA | once | TGTGCCAGCAGCGTAGGAGAGCGGAAAGAGACCCAGTACTTC | CASSVGERKETQYF
TRBJ2-7 | TRBV4-2 | 15 | TRBD2 | NA | TGTGCCAGCAGCCAAGATTTAGCGGGACTGGACGAGCAGTACTTC | CASSQDLAGLDEQYF
TRBJ1-1 | TRBV5-4 | 17 | NA | NA | TGTGCCAGCAGCTTAGATGGCAGTTGGACAGCGAACACTGAAGCTTTCTTT | CASSLDGSWTANTEAFF
TRBJ1-2 | TRBV28 | 17 | NA | NA | TGTGCCAGCAGTCCCCCGGGGAGGGTTGGTATCCACTATGGCTACACCTTC | CASSPPGRVGIHYGYTF
TRBJ1-2 | TRBV19 | 13 | NA | NA | TGTGCCAGTAGCCAGAAAAATCTTAATGGCTACACCTTC | CASSQKNLNGYTF
TRBJ2-1 | TRBV5-1 | 20 | TRBD2 | once | TGCGCCAGCAGCTTGAGCTCCGGGACTAGCGGGAGTTGGGGTCGGAATGAGCAGTTCTTC | CASSLSSGTSGSWGRNEQFF
TRBJ1-2 | TRBV7-2 | 14 | TRBD1 | NA | TGTGCCAGCAGCCACAGGGGGCTAATGGATGGCTACACCTTC | CASSHRGLMDGYTF
TRBJ2-4 | TRBV7-2 | 13 | TRBD2 | NA | TGTGCCAGCAGCTTAGGGACTAGCAACATTCAGTACTTC | CASSLGTSNIQYF
TRBJ1-5 | TRBV2 | 14 | NA | NA | TGTGCCAGCAGTGAAATCTACAGCAATCAGCCCCAGCATTTT | CASSEIYSNQPQHF
TRBJ2-3 | TRBV29-1 | 13 | NA | NA | TGCAGCGTTGCACGCAGGGGTACAGATACGCAGTATTTT | CSVARRGTDTQYF
TRBJ2-7 | TRBV9 | 16 | TRBD2 | NA | TGTGCCAGCAGCGTAGGGGAGCGGGAGGGCACCTACGAGCAGTACTTC | CASSVGEREGTYEQYF
TRBJ1-2 | TRBV19 | 14 | TRBD1 | NA | TGTGCCAGTAGTAACAGGGGGGCCGGGTATGGCTACACCTTC | CASSNRGAGYGYTF
TRBJ2-3 | TRBV5-5 | 16 | NA | NA | TGTGCCAGCAGATTTGCGGGGGCGGGGCCCGCTCATACGCAGTATTTT | CASRFAGAGPAHTQYF
TRBJ2-7 | TRBV7-2 | 15 | TRBD1 | NA | TGTGCCAGCAGCTCTCAGGGGGCCGGGGTCGGCGAGCAGTACTTC | CASSSQGAGVGEQYF
TRBJ1-2 | TRBV19 | 16 | NA | NA | TGTGCCAGTAGTAGGAACCGACAGGCCGCTAACTATGGCTACACCTTC | CASSRNRQAANYGYTF
TRBJ2-5 | TRBV6-6 | 12 | NA | NA | TGTGCCAGCGGGCCGGTTGGGGAGACCCAGTACTTC | CASGPVGETQYF
TRBJ2-1 | TRBV7-3 | 15 | NA | NA | TGTGCCAGCAGCCCAGGAGGGACTGCTCGGAATGAGCAGTTCTTC | CASSPGGTARNEQFF
TRBJ1-1 | TRBV5-5 | 16 | NA | few | TGTGCCAGCAGCTTCGGTCAGAGACAGGTTGTGCCTGAAGCTTTCTTT | CASSFGQRQVVPEAFF
TRBJ2-1 | TRBV19 | 16 | TRBD2 | NA | TGTGCCAGTAGTAATTCGCTTACTAGCGGGAACGATGAGCAGTTCTTC | CASSNSLTSGNDEQFF
TRBJ1-4 | TRBV10-3 | 13 | TRBD1 | NA | TGTGCCACAAGGGGACAGGGGGGTGAAAAACTGTTTTTT | CATRGQGGEKLFF
TRBJ1-6 | TRBV19 | 13 | NA | NA | TGTGCCAGTACCACCCGAGGGAATTCACCCCTCCACTTT | CASTTRGNSPLHF
TRBJ1-1 | TRBV27 | 17 | NA | NA | TGTGCCAGCGGAGGTGGAACGGGGGTAGTTGTTAACACTGAAGCTTTCTTT | CASGGGTGVVVNTEAFF
TRBJ2-7 | TRBV21-1 | 15 | NA | NA | TGTGCCAGCAGCCTCCACTGGGACAGACCTTACGAGCAGTACTTC | CASSLHWDRPYEQYF
TRBJ2-5 | TRBV9 | 16 | TRBD2 | NA | TGTGCCAGCAGCGCAAGCGGGGGCCTTAGGGGGGAGACCCAGTACTTC | CASSASGGLRGETQYF
TRBJ2-1 | TRBV6-5 | 14 | NA | NA | TGTGCCAGCAGTTCCGGGACTGGCCAAAATGAGCAGTTCTTC | CASSSGTGQNEQFF
TRBJ2-5 | TRBV19 | 15 | TRBD2 | NA | TGTGCCAGTAGTATATCTAGCGGGGGTGGGGAGACCCAGTACTTC | CASSISSGGGETQYF
TRBJ1-2 | TRBV27 | 15 | TRBD1 | NA | TGTGCCAGCAGCTACCGACTGACAGGGGACTATGGCTACACCTTC | CASSYRLTGDYGYTF
TRBJ1-1 | TRBV5-1 | 15 | TRBD1 | NA | TGCGCCAGCAGCTTGGATCCAGGGGGGAACACTGAAGCTTTCTTT | CASSLDPGGNTEAFF
TRBJ2-7 | TRBV6-5 | 14 | NA | NA | TGTGCCAGCAGTAGGGGCAGGGCCGCCTACGAGCAGTACTTC | CASSRGRAAYEQYF
TRBJ2-1 | TRBV3-1/TRBV3-2 | 15 | NA | once | TGTGCCAGCAGCGATTTGGGGGCGAGAGGATATGAGCAGTTCTTC | CASSDLGARGYEQFF
TRBJ1-2 | TRBV14 | 13 | NA | NA | TGTGCCAGCAGCCAAAGACAGACGTGGGGCTACACCTTC | CASSQRQTWGYTF
TRBJ2-6 | TRBV6-5 | 16 | TRBD1 | once | TGTGCCAGCAGTTCGGGACAGGGCGCGGGGGCCAACGTCCTGACTTTC | CASSSGQGAGANVLTF